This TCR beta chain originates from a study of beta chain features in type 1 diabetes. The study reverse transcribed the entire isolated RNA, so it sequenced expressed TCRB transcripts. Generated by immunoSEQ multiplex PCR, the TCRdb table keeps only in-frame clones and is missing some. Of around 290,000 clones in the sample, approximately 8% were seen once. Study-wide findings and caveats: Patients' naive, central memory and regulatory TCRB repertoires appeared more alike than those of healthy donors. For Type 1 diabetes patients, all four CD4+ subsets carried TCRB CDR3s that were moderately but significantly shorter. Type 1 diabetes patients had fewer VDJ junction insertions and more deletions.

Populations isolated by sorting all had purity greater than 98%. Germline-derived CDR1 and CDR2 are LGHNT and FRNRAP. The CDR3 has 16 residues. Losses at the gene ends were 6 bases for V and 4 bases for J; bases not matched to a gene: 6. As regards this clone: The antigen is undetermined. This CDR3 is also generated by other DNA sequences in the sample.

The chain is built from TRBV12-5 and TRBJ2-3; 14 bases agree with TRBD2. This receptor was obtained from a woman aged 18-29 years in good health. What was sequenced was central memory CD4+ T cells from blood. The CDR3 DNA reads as TGTGCTAGTGGCCCCGGGACTAGCGGGAGCGCAGATACGCAGTATTTT. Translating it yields CASGPGTSGSADTQYF.